This T cell receptor beta chain comes out of a study of response to subunit inactivated influenza vaccine. Study-wide results and limits: Few additional T cells are recruited per seasonal influenza vaccination, authors suggested.

This clonotype appeared once. Antigen specificity is unknown. TCRdb passed the RT-PCR reads through MiXCR, listing each CDR3 protein once. This table holds 280,000 or so distinct CDR3 sequences, 20% to 25% found once. V lost 6 bases, J lost 7 bases, and 13 bases lay in between. The CDR3 has 13 residues. Germline CDR1 is SGHTA and CDR2 is FQGTGA. The TCR originated in a man in his fifties or sixties who received an inactivated influenza vaccine. This chain uses TRBV7-3 with TRBJ2-1, with D tentatively TRBD2 (5 bases). The sequences come from PBMCs from blood, collected 21 months after vaccination. CDR3 loop: CASSNGVGNEQFF. Here the CDR3 DNA reads TGTGCCAGCAGTAACGGGGTGGGGAATGAGCAGTTCTTC.